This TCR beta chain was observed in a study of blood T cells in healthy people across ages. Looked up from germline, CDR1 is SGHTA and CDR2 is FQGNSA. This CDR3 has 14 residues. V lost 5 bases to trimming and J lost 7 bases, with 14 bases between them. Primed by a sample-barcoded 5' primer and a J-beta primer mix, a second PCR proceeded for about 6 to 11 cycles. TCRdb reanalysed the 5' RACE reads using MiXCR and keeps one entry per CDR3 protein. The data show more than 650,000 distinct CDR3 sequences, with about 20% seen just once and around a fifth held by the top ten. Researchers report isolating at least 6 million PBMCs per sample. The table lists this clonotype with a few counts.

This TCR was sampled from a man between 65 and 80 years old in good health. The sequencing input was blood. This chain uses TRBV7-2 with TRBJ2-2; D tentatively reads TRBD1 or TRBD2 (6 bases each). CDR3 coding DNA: TGTGCCAGCAGCGGGGGGCGATTCGGCGGGGAGCTGTTTTTT. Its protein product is CASSGGRFGGELFF. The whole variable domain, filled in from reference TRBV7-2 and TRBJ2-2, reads GAGVSQSPSNKVTEKGKDVELRCDPISGHTALYWYRQSLGQGLEFLIYFQGNSAPDKSGLPSDRFSAERTGGSVSTLTIQRTQQEDSAVYLCASSGGRFGGELFFGEGSRLTVL.